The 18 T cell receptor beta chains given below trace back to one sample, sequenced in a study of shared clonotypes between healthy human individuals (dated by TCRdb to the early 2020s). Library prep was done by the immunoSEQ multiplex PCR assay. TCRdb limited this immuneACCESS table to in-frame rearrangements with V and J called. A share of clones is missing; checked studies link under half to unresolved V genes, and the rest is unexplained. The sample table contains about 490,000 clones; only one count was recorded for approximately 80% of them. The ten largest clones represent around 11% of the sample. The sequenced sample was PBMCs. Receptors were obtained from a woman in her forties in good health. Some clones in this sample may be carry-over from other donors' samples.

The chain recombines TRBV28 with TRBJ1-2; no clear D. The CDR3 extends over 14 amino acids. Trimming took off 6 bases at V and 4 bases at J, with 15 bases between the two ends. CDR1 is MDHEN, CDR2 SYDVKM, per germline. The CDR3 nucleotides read TGTGCCAGCAGACAAAACGGGCCCAGCTATGGCTACACCTTC. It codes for CASRQNGPSYGYTF.

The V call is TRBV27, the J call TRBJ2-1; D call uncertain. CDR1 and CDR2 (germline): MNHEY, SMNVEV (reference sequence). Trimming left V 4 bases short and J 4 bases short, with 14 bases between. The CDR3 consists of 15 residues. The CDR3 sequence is CASSSITSLYNEQFF. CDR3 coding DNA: TGTGCCAGCAGTTCGATTACCTCATTGTACAATGAGCAGTTCTTC.

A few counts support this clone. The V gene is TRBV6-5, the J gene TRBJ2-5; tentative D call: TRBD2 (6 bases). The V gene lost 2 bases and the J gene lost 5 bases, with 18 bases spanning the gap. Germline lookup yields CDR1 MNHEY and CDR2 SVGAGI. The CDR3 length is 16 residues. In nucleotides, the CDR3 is TGTGCCAGCAGTTACGACTCCCGGGGGATTGTGGAGACCCAGTACTTC. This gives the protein CASSYDSRGIVETQYF.

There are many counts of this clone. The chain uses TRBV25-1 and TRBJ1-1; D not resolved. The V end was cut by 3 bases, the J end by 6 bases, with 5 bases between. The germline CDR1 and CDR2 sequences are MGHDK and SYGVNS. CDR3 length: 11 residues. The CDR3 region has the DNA TGTGCCAGCAGTGATGCGTCTGAAGCTTTCTTT. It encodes CASSDASEAFF. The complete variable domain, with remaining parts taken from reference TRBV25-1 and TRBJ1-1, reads EADIYQTPRYLVIGTGKKITLECSQTMGHDKMYWYQQDPGMELHLIHYSYGVNSTEKGDLSSESTVSRIRTEHFPLTLESARPSHTSQYLCASSDASEAFFGQGTRLTVV.

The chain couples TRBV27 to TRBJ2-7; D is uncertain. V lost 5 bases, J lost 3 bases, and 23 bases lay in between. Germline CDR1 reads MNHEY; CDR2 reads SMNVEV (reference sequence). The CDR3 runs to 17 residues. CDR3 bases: TGTGCCAGCAGTCCGCTTTGGACCTCCCTGACGAGCTACGAGCAGTACTTC. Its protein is CASSPLWTSLTSYEQYF.

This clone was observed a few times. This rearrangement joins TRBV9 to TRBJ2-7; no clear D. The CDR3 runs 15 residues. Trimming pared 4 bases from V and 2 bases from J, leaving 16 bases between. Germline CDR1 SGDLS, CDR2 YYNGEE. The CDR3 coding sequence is TGTGCCAGCAGCCCGTCGGGTGGCAGAGCCTACGAGCAGTACTTC. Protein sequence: CASSPSGGRAYEQYF.

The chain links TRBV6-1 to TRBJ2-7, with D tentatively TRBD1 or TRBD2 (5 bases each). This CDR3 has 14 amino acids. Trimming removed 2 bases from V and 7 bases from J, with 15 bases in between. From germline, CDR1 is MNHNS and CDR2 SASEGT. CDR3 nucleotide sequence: TGTGCCAGCAGTGAAAGTGGGGGTTGGGGGGAGCAGTACTTC. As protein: CASSESGGWGEQYF.

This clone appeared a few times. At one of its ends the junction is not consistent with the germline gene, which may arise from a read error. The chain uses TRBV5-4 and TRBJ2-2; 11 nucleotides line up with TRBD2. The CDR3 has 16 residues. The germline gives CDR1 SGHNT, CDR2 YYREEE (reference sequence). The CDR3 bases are TGTGCCAGCAGGCCCGGGACTAGCGGTTTTACCGGGGAGCTATTTTTT. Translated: CASRPGTSGFTGELFF. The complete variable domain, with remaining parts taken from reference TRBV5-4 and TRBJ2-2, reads ETGVTQSPTHLIKTRGQQVTLRCSSQSGHNTVSWYQQALGQGPQFIFQYYREEENGRGNFPPRFSGLQFPNYSSELNVNALELDDSALYLCASRPGTSGFTGELFFGEGSRLTVL.

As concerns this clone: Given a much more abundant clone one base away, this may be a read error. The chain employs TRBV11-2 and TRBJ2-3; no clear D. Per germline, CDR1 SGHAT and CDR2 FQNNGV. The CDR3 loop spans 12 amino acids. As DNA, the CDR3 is TGTGCCAGCAGGCCCGAATCAGATACGCAGTACTTT. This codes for CASRPESDTQYF.

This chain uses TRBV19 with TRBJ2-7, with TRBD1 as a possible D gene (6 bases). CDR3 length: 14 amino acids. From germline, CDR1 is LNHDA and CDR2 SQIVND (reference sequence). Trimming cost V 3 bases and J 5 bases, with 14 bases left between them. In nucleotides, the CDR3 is TGTGCCAGTAGTATTCACAGGGACCGCGACGAGCAGTACTTC. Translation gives CASSIHRDRDEQYF.

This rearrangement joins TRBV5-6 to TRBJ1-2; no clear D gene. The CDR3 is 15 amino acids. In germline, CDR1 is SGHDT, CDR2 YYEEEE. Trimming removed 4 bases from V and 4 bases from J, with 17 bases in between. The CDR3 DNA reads TGTGCCAGCAGCAAGTTACAGAGTATCCTCTATGGCTACACCTTC. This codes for CASSKLQSILYGYTF.

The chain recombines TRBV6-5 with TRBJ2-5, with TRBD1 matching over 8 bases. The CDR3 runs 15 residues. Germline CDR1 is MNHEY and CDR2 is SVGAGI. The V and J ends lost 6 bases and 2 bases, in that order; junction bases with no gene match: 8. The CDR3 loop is CASRLGQGPQETQYF. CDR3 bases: TGTGCCAGCAGACTCGGACAGGGACCACAAGAGACCCAGTACTTC.

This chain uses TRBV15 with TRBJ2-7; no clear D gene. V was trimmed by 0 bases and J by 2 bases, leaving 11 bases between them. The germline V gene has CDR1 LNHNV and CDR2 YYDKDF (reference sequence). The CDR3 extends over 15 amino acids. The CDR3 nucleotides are TGTGCCACCAGCAGAGATTCCAGGACGGCCTACGAGCAGTACTTC. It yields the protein CATSRDSRTAYEQYF.

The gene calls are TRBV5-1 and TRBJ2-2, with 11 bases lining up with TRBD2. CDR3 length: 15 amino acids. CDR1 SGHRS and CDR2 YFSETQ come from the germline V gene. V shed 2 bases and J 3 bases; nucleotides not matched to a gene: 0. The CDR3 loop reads CASSLLAGDTGELFF. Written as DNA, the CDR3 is TGCGCCAGCAGCTTACTAGCGGGAGACACCGGGGAGCTGTTTTTT.

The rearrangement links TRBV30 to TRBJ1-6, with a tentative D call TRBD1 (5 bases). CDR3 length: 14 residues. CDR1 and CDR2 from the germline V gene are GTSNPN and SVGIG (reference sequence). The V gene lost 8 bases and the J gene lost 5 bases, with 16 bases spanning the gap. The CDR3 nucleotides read TGTGCCCCCGCGGGGCAGCAAGATAATTCACCCCTCCACTTT. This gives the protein CAPAGQQDNSPLHF.

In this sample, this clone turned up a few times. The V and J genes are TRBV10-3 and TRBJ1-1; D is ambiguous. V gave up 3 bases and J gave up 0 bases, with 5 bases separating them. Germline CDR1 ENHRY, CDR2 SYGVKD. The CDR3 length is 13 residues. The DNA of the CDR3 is TGTGCCATCAGTGACGGGATGAACACTGAAGCTTTCTTT. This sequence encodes CAISDGMNTEAFF.

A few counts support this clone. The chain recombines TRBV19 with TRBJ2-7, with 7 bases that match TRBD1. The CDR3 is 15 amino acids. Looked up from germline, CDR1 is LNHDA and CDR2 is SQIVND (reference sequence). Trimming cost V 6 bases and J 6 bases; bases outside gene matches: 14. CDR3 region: CASRDPGQPISEQYF. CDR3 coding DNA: TGTGCCAGTAGGGACCCGGGACAGCCGATTTCCGAGCAGTACTTC. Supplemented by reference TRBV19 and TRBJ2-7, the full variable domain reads DGGITQSPKYLFRKEGQNVTLSCEQNLNHDAMYWYRQDPGQGLRLIYYSQIVNDFQKGDIAEGYSVSREKKESFPLTVTSAQKNPTAFYLCASRDPGQPISEQYFGPGTRLTVT.

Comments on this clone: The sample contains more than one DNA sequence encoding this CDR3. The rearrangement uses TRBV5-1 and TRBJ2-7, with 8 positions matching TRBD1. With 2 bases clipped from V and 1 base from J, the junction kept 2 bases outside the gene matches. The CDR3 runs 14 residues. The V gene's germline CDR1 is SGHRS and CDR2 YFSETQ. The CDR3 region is CASSLRDRSYEQYF. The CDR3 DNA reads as TGCGCCAGCAGCTTACGGGACAGGTCCTACGAGCAGTACTTC.